One T cell receptor (beta chain) is described in this entry. Its antigen is still unknown. This sample was included in a study of blood T cell dynamics during melanoma immunotherapy. Overall study: Metastatic melanoma patients received first-line pembrolizumab or nivolumab plus ipilimumab. Findings of the study overall: Whether repertoire-driving clones were melanoma-specific could not be determined. PBMC repertoires of eventual disease-control patients split at W3 into clonality or diversity gains.

The time point was: week 3, after first cycle of checkpoint inhibitor. Germline CDR1 is SGHAT and CDR2 is FQNNGV. With 1 base removed from V and 8 bases from J, the gap between germline ends came to 3 bases. The CDR3 consists of 11 residues. Method: immunoSEQ multiplex PCR; TCRdb's copy keeps in-frame clones and lacks some. Among about 12,000 clones listed, roughly 88% were seen once. The V and J genes are TRBV11-2 and TRBJ2-1; D is ambiguous. This TCR was sampled from a human donor with melanoma. The sample was blood, taken from a patient treated with checkpoint blockade. The CDR3: CASSLGHEQFF. Written as DNA, the CDR3 is TGTGCCAGCAGCTTAGGCCATGAGCAGTTCTTC.